A selection of T cell receptor beta chains follows, all from one sample in a study of beta chain features in type 1 diabetes. Assay: immunoSEQ multiplex PCR; the TCRdb copy retains only in-frame clones and omits some. The sample includes 900,000 or so clones, about 17% of them seen just once. The material sequenced was naive CD4+ T cells from blood. The receptors were gathered from a young woman in good health. Both conserved end residues are part of each CDR3. The order of the fields is clone size, V gene, J gene, CDR3 length, D gene, CDR3 DNA, CDR3 protein. D genes are given only for firm matches. Only part of the rows carry a size: once, few, many, or a class if the clone is expanded.

clone size: -; V gene: TRBV18; J gene: TRBJ2-7; CDR3 length: 17; D gene: TRBD1; CDR3 DNA: TGTGCCAGCTCACCGACCTCGGGACAGGGCGGCTCCTACGAGCAGTACTTC; CDR3 protein: CASSPTSGQGGSYEQYF
clone size: few; V gene: TRBV7-8; J gene: TRBJ2-7; CDR3 length: 14; D gene: -; CDR3 DNA: TGTGCCAGCAGCGTCGATACTTGGGGTTACGAGCAGTACTTC; CDR3 protein: CASSVDTWGYEQYF
clone size: -; V gene: TRBV6-5; J gene: TRBJ2-1; CDR3 length: 15; D gene: TRBD1; CDR3 DNA: TGTGCCAGCAGTTACTCCCGGACAGGGCGAGCTGAGCAGTTCTTC; CDR3 protein: CASSYSRTGRAEQFF
clone size: -; V gene: TRBV4-2; J gene: TRBJ2-7; CDR3 length: 15; D gene: -; CDR3 DNA: TGTGCCAGCAGAGTCACGACAGGAGAGCAATACGAGCAGTACTTC; CDR3 protein: CASRVTTGEQYEQYF
clone size: -; V gene: TRBV18; J gene: TRBJ1-5; CDR3 length: 15; D gene: TRBD1; CDR3 DNA: TGTGCCAGCTTCCCAGGGGGGGTGCGCAATCAGCCCCAGCATTTT; CDR3 protein: CASFPGGVRNQPQHF
clone size: -; V gene: TRBV7-2; J gene: TRBJ1-2; CDR3 length: 19; D gene: -; CDR3 DNA: TGTGCCAGCAGCTTAATAAGGACACTAATCGGGGGCACGAGATATGGCTACACCTTC; CDR3 protein: CASSLIRTLIGGTRYGYTF
clone size: -; V gene: TRBV7-2; J gene: TRBJ2-3; CDR3 length: 15; D gene: -; CDR3 DNA: TGTGCCAGCAGCCCCCTTTTGGGGAGGATGCGTACGCAGTATTTT; CDR3 protein: CASSPLLGRMRTQYF
clone size: -; V gene: TRBV7-9; J gene: TRBJ2-7; CDR3 length: 13; D gene: TRBD1; CDR3 DNA: TGTGCCAGCAGTAGACAGGGGGGAAACGAGCAGTACTTC; CDR3 protein: CASSRQGGNEQYF
clone size: -; V gene: TRBV28; J gene: TRBJ1-2; CDR3 length: 14; D gene: -; CDR3 DNA: TGTGCCAGCACCTGGGGCAGCACTAACTATGGCTACACCTTC; CDR3 protein: CASTWGSTNYGYTF
clone size: -; V gene: TRBV28; J gene: TRBJ2-1; CDR3 length: 14; D gene: -; CDR3 DNA: TGTGCCAGCAGCTTGACCCTGGACGCGGACGAGCAGTTCTTC; CDR3 protein: CASSLTLDADEQFF
clone size: few; V gene: TRBV10-3; J gene: TRBJ2-7; CDR3 length: 16; D gene: TRBD1; CDR3 DNA: TGTGCCACCGGTAAGAAGTCCGGGACAGAATCCTACGAGCAGTACTTC; CDR3 protein: CATGKKSGTESYEQYF
clone size: -; V gene: TRBV28; J gene: TRBJ1-2; CDR3 length: 16; D gene: -; CDR3 DNA: TGTGCCAGCAGCTCGGTAGGGAACGACGGTAACTATGGCTACACCTTC; CDR3 protein: CASSSVGNDGNYGYTF
clone size: -; V gene: TRBV7-4; J gene: TRBJ1-1; CDR3 length: 15; D gene: -; CDR3 DNA: TGTGCCAGCAGCTTAGTAAAGACTAATACAACTGAAGCTTTCTTT; CDR3 protein: CASSLVKTNTTEAFF
clone size: -; V gene: TRBV7-9; J gene: TRBJ2-7; CDR3 length: 16; D gene: TRBD1; CDR3 DNA: TGTGCCAGCAGCTTAGGAGGGACAGGGGCCCGCTACGAGCAGTACTTC; CDR3 protein: CASSLGGTGARYEQYF
clone size: few; V gene: TRBV5-1; J gene: TRBJ2-2; CDR3 length: 14; D gene: -; CDR3 DNA: TGCGCCAGCAGGGGGGCGGTCGGCACCGGGGAGCTGTTTTTT; CDR3 protein: CASRGAVGTGELFF
clone size: -; V gene: TRBV2; J gene: TRBJ2-7; CDR3 length: 11; D gene: -; CDR3 DNA: TGTGCCAGCACCCTTGCCTACGAGCAGTACTTC; CDR3 protein: CASTLAYEQYF
clone size: -; V gene: TRBV5-1; J gene: TRBJ2-5; CDR3 length: 12; D gene: -; CDR3 DNA: TGCGCCAGCACGGGAGCTGGAGAGACCCAGTACTTC; CDR3 protein: CASTGAGETQYF
clone size: -; V gene: TRBV19; J gene: TRBJ2-2; CDR3 length: 20; D gene: TRBD2; CDR3 DNA: TGTGCCAGTAGTATATCGAGGAATAGCGGGAGGTCCCCCTTCACCGGGGAGCTGTTTTTT; CDR3 protein: CASSISRNSGRSPFTGELFF
clone size: few; V gene: TRBV4-3; J gene: TRBJ2-3; CDR3 length: 18; D gene: TRBD2; CDR3 DNA: TGCGCCAGCAGCCAAGATCGCAGCGAGCGGGGTCTCACAGATACGCAGTATTTT; CDR3 protein: CASSQDRSERGLTDTQYF
clone size: -; V gene: TRBV7-2; J gene: TRBJ2-1; CDR3 length: 13; D gene: -; CDR3 DNA: TGTGCCAGCAGCCCTGGGGCCGGTAATGAGCAGTTCTTC; CDR3 protein: CASSPGAGNEQFF
clone size: -; V gene: TRBV27; J gene: TRBJ2-3; CDR3 length: 15; D gene: -; CDR3 DNA: TGTGCCAGCAGACCCGGGGTACCGTATCCAGATACGCAGTATTTT; CDR3 protein: CASRPGVPYPDTQYF
clone size: -; V gene: TRBV7-2; J gene: TRBJ2-2; CDR3 length: 15; D gene: TRBD1; CDR3 DNA: TGTGCCAGCAGCTCGCAGGGGGCGCCCACCGGGGAGCTGTTTTTT; CDR3 protein: CASSSQGAPTGELFF
clone size: -; V gene: TRBV7-2; J gene: TRBJ2-2; CDR3 length: 15; D gene: -; CDR3 DNA: TGTGCCAGCAGCTCGATTCCCCAGGGAACGGGGGAGCTGTTTTTT; CDR3 protein: CASSSIPQGTGELFF
clone size: few; V gene: TRBV5-1; J gene: TRBJ1-2; CDR3 length: 15; D gene: TRBD1; CDR3 DNA: TGCGCCAGCAGCTTGGCCCGGGACAGGGGCTATGGCTACACCTTC; CDR3 protein: CASSLARDRGYGYTF
clone size: few; V gene: TRBV7-9; J gene: TRBJ2-3; CDR3 length: 15; D gene: TRBD2; CDR3 DNA: TGTGCCAGCAGCTTAACGGCGGGAGTCACAGATACGCAGTATTTT; CDR3 protein: CASSLTAGVTDTQYF
clone size: -; V gene: TRBV5-8; J gene: TRBJ2-7; CDR3 length: 13; D gene: -; CDR3 DNA: TGTGCCAGCACCCTTCGGGGCAGTGACGAGCAGTACTTC; CDR3 protein: CASTLRGSDEQYF
clone size: -; V gene: TRBV5-6; J gene: TRBJ1-1; CDR3 length: 14; D gene: -; CDR3 DNA: TGTGCCAGCAACCTAGGTTTCTTCGGTGGGGAAGCTTTCTTT; CDR3 protein: CASNLGFFGGEAFF
clone size: -; V gene: TRBV4-3; J gene: TRBJ1-2; CDR3 length: 12; D gene: -; CDR3 DNA: TGCGCCAGCAGCCAAGATGAGTTGCAGTACACCTTC; CDR3 protein: CASSQDELQYTF
clone size: -; V gene: TRBV14; J gene: TRBJ1-2; CDR3 length: 15; D gene: -; CDR3 DNA: TGTGCCAGCAGCCAAGATCCTAGTCCGCTTTATGGCTACACCTTC; CDR3 protein: CASSQDPSPLYGYTF
clone size: few; V gene: TRBV7-9; J gene: TRBJ1-5; CDR3 length: 14; D gene: -; CDR3 DNA: TGTGCCAGCAGCTTAAACAACGTCGGTCAGCCCCAGCATTTT; CDR3 protein: CASSLNNVGQPQHF
clone size: few; V gene: TRBV5-1; J gene: TRBJ1-2; CDR3 length: 12; D gene: -; CDR3 DNA: TGCGCCAGCAGCTTGGCCGACCGTGGCTACACCTTC; CDR3 protein: CASSLADRGYTF
clone size: -; V gene: TRBV28; J gene: TRBJ2-1; CDR3 length: 19; D gene: TRBD2; CDR3 DNA: TGTGCCAGCATCCCGTCCCCGGGACTAGCGGTTAGCTCCTACAATGAGCAGTTCTTC; CDR3 protein: CASIPSPGLAVSSYNEQFF
clone size: -; V gene: TRBV27; J gene: TRBJ2-5; CDR3 length: 21; D gene: -; CDR3 DNA: TGTGCCAGCATTCGTCAACGTTGGTTTGTGTGGTCCGGGGGCTATCAAGAGACCCAGTACTTC; CDR3 protein: CASIRQRWFVWSGGYQETQYF
clone size: -; V gene: TRBV7-9; J gene: TRBJ1-1; CDR3 length: 15; D gene: -; CDR3 DNA: TGTGCCAGCAGCCCGTCAATTACGACGGAAGGAAAAGCTTTCTTT; CDR3 protein: CASSPSITTEGKAFF